The following is a TCR beta chain sequence with its context. J was trimmed by 5 bases and V by 4 bases; bases with no gene match: 13. This CDR3 has 16 residues. CDR1 and CDR2 (germline): MDHEN, SYDVKM. The sample originates from a study of cytomegalovirus exposure and HLA in healthy donors. PCR involved 60 Vbeta and 13 Jbeta primers. The table came from immunoSEQ multiplex PCR; TCRdb's copy has only in-frame clones and leaves some out. The sample contains about 130,000 clones, roughly 17% of which appear only once. Sequencing was performed on PBMCs. The V gene is TRBV28, the J gene TRBJ2-7; 8 bases map to TRBD1. This sequence was found in a female donor in good health and CMV-seropositive. The DNA of the CDR3 is TGTGCCAGCAGTTCGAACCGGGACAGGTATTCCCACGAGCAGTACTTC. Translated: CASSSNRDRYSHEQYF.